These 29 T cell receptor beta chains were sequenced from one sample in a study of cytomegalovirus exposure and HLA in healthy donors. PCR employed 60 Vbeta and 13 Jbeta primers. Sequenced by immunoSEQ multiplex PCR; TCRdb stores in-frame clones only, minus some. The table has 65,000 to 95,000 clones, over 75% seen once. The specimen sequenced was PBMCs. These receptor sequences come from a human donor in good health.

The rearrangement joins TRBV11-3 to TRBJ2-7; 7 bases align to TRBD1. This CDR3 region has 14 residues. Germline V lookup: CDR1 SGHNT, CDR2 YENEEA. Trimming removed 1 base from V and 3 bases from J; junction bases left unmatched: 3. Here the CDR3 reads CASSLGYRGYEQYF. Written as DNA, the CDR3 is TGTGCCAGCAGCTTAGGGTACAGGGGCTACGAGCAGTACTTC.

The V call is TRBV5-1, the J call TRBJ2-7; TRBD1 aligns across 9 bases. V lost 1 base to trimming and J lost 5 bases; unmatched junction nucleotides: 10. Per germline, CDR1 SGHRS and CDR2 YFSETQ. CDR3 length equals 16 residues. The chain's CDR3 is CASSLMRGQGKDEQYF. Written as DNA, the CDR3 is TGCGCCAGCAGCTTGATGAGAGGACAGGGGAAGGACGAGCAGTACTTC. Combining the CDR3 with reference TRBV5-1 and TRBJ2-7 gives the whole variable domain KAGVTQTPRYLIKTRGQQVTLSCSPISGHRSVSWYQQTPGQGLQFLFEYFSETQRNKGNFPGRFSGRQFSNSRSEMNVSTLELGDSALYLCASSLMRGQGKDEQYFGPGTRLTVT.

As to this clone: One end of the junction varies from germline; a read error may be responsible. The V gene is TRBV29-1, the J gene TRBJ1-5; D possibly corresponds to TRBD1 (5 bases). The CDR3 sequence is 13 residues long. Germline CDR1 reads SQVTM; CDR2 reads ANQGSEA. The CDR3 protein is CSVESGWCQPQNF. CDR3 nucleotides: TGCAGCGTTGAGTCAGGGTGGTGTCAGCCCCAGAATTTT.

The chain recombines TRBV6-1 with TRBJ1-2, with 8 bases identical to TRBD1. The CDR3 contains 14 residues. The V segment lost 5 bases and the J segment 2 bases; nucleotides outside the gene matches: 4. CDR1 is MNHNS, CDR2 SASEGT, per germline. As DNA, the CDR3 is TGTGCCAGCAGTCCAGGGGGCTGGAACTATGGCTACACCTTC. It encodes CASSPGGWNYGYTF.

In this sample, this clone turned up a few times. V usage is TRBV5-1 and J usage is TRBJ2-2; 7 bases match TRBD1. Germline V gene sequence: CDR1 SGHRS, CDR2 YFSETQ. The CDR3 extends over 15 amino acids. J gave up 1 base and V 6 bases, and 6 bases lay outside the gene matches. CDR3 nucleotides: TGCGCCAGCACCAACCAGGGGGTGAACACCGGGGAGCTGTTTTTT. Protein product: CASTNQGVNTGELFF.

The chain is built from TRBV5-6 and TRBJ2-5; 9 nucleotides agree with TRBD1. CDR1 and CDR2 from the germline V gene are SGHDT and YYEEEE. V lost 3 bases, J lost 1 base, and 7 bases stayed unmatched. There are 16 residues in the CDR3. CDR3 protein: CASSSIGDRVQETQYF. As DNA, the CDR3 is TGTGCCAGCAGCTCGATTGGGGACAGGGTCCAAGAGACCCAGTACTTC.

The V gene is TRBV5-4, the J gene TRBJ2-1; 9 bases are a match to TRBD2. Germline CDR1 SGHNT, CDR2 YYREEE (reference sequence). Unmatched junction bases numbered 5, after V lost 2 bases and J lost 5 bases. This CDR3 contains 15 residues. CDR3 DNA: TGTGCCAGCAGCTTCGTAGCGGGGGCTAACAATGAGCAGTTCTTC. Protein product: CASSFVAGANNEQFF.

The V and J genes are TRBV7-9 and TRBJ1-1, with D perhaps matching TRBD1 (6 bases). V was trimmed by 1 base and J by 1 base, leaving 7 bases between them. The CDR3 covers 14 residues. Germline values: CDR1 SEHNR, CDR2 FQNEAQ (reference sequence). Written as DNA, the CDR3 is TGTGCCAGCAGCTTAGGGACAGCGAACACTGAAGCTTTCTTT. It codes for CASSLGTANTEAFF.

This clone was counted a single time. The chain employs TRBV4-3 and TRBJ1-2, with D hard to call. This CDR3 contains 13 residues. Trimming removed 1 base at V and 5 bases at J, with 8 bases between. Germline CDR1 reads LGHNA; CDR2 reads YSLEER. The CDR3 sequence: CASSQVSFYGYTF. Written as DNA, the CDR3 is TGCGCCAGCAGCCAAGTCAGTTTTTATGGCTACACCTTC.

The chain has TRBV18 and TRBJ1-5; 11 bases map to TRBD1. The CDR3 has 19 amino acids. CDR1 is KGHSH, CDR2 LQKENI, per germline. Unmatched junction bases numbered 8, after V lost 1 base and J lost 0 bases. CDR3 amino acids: CASSPLGQGDSYSNQPQHF. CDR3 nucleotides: TGTGCCAGCTCACCACTGGGACAGGGGGATTCCTATAGCAATCAGCCCCAGCATTTT.

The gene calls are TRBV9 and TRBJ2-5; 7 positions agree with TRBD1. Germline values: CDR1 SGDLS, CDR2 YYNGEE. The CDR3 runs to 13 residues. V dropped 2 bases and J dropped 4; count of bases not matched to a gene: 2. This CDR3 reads CASSVRDRETQYF. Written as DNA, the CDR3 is TGTGCCAGCAGCGTCCGGGACAGAGAGACCCAGTACTTC.

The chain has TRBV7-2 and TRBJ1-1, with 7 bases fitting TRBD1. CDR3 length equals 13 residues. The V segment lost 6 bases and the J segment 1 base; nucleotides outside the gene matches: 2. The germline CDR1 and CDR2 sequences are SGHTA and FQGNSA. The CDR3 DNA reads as TGTGCCAGCAGGGGACAGCAGAACACTGAAGCTTTCTTT. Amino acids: CASRGQQNTEAFF.

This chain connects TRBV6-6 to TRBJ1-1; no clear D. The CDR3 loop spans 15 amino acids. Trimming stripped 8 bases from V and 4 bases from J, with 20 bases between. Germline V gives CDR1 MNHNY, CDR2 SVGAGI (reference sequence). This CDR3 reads CASVDWLRLGTEAFF. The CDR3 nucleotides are TGTGCCAGCGTGGACTGGCTAAGATTGGGCACTGAAGCTTTCTTT.

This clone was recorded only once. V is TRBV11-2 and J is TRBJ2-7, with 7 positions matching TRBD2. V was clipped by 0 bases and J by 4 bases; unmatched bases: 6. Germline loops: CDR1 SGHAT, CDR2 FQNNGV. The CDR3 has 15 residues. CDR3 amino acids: CASSLDPSGVYEQYF. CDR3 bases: TGTGCCAGCAGCTTAGATCCCAGCGGGGTTTACGAGCAGTACTTC. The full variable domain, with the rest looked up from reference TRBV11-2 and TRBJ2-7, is EAGVAQSPRYKIIEKRQSVAFWCNPISGHATLYWYQQILGQGPKLLIQFQNNGVVDDSQLPKDRFSAERLKGVDSTLKIQPAKLEDSAVYLCASSLDPSGVYEQYFGPGTRLTVT.

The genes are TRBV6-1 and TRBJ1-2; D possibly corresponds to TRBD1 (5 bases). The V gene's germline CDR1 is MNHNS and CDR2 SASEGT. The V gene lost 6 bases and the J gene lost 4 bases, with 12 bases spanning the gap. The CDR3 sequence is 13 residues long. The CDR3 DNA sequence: TGTGCCAGCAGCCCCCGACAGCTCTATGGCTACACCTTC. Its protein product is CASSPRQLYGYTF.

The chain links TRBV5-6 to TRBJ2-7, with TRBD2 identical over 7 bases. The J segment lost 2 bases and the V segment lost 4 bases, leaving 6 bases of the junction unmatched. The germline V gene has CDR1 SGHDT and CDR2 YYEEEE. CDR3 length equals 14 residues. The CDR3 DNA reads TGTGCCAGCAGCCCAGGACTAGGCCCCTACGAGCAGTACTTC. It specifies CASSPGLGPYEQYF. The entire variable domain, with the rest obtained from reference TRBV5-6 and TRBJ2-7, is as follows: DAGVTQSPTHLIKTRGQQVTLRCSPKSGHDTVSWYQQALGQGPQFIFQYYEEEERQRGNFPDRFSGHQFPNYSSELNVNALLLGDSALYLCASSPGLGPYEQYFGPGTRLTVT.

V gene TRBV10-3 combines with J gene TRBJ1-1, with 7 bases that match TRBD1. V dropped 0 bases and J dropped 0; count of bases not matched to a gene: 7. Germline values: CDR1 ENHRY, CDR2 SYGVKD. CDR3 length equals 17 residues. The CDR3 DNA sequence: TGTGCCATCAGTGAGTCGGGCAGGGGGGAAATGAACACTGAAGCTTTCTTT. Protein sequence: CAISESGRGEMNTEAFF.

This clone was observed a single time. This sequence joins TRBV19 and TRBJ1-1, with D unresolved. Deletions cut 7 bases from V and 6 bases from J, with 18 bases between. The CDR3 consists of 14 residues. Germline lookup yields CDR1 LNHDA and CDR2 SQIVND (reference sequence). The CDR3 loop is CASKPPGRRAEAFF. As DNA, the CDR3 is TGTGCCAGTAAACCCCCCGGGAGAAGGGCTGAAGCTTTCTTT.

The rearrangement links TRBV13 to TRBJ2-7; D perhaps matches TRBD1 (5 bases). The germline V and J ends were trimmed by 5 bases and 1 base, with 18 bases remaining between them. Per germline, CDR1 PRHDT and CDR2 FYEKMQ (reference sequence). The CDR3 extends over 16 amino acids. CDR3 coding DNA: TGTGCCAGCAGCCAAAGGGCCCAGGGAAGGTCCTACGAGCAGTACTTC. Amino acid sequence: CASSQRAQGRSYEQYF.

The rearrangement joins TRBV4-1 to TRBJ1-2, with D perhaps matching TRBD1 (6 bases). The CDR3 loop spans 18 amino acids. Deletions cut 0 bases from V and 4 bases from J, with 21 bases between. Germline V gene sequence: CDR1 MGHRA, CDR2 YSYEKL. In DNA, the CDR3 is TGCGCCAGCAGCCAAGAGGGGACACTCCTTCGCGGGCGCTATGGCTACACCTTC. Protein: CASSQEGTLLRGRYGYTF.

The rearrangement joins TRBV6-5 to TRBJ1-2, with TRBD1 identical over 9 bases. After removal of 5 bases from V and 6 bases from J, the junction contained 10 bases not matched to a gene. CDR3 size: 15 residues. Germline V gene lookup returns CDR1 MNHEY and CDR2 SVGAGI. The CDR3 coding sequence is TGTGCCAGCAGTACCCTAGGACAGGGGTTGAATGGCTACACCTTC. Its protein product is CASSTLGQGLNGYTF.

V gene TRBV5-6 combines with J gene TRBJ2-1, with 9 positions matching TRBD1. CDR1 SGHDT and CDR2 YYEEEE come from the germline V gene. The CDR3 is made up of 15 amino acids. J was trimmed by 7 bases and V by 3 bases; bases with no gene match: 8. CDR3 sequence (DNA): TGTGCCAGCAGCTCACCGGGACAGGGTTGGAATGAGCAGTTCTTC. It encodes CASSSPGQGWNEQFF.

CDR3 region: CASKPPSTNEKLFF. The CDR3 DNA follows: TGTGCCAGCAAGCCTCCGTCAACTAATGAAAAACTGTTTTTT. The chain employs TRBV6-1 and TRBJ1-4; D not certain. Germline V gene data show CDR1 as MNHNS and CDR2 as SASEGT. Trimming took 7 bases from V and 0 from J, leaving 9 bases between them. The CDR3 runs to 14 residues.

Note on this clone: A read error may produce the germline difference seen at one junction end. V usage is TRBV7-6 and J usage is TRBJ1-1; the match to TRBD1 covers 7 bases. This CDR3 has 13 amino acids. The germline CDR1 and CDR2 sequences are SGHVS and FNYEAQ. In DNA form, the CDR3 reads TGTGCCGGCAGCCGGACAGGGAACACTGAAGCTTTCTTT. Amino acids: CAGSRTGNTEAFF.

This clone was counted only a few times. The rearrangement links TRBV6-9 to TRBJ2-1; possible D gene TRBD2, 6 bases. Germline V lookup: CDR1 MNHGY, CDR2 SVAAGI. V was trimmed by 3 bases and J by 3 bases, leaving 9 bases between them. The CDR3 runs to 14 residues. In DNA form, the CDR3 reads TGTGCCAGCAGTTACCACGGGGGCTACAATGAGCAGTTCTTC. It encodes CASSYHGGYNEQFF.

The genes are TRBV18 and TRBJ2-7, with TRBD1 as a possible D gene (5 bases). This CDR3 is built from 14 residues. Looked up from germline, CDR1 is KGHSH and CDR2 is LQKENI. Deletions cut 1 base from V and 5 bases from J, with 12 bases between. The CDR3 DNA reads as TGTGCCAGCTCACCACAGAGACAGCAGGACGAGCAGTACTTC. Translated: CASSPQRQQDEQYF.

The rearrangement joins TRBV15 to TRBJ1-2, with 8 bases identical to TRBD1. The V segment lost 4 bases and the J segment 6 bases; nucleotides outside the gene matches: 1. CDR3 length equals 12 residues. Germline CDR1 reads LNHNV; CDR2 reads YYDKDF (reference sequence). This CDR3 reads CATSTGGNGYTF. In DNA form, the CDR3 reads TGTGCCACCAGCACAGGGGGCAATGGCTACACCTTC.

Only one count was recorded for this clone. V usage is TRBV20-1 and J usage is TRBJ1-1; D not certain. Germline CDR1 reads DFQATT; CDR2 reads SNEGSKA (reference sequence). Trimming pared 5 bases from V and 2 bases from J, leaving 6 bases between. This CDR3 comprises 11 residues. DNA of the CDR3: TGCAGTGCTCGAGTAAACACTGAAGCTTTCTTT. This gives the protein CSARVNTEAFF.

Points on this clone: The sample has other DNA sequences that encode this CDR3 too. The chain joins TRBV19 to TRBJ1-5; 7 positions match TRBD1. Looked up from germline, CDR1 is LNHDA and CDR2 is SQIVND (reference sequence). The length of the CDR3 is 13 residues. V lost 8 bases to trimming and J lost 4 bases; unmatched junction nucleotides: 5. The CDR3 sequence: CASSSGGNQPQHF. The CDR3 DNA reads TGTGCCAGTTCATCAGGGGGGAATCAGCCCCAGCATTTT. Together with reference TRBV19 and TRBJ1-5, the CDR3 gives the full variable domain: DGGITQSPKYLFRKEGQNVTLSCEQNLNHDAMYWYRQDPGQGLRLIYYSQIVNDFQKGDIAEGYSVSREKKESFPLTVTSAQKNPTAFYLCASSSGGNQPQHFGDGTRLSIL.